This T cell receptor beta chain is drawn from a study of cytomegalovirus exposure and HLA in healthy donors. Study-level results: One cluster of highly shared sequence variants probably arose as a sequencing artifact.

This clone was detected a few times. What it binds is unknown. PCR was performed using 60 Vbeta and 13 Jbeta primers. Measured with immunoSEQ multiplex PCR; TCRdb has only the in-frame clones, and not every one. The data show about 64,000 clones, 65% to 70% seen once. The source of this sequence is a male donor in good health and CMV-seropositive. The sequencing sample was made of PBMCs.

The CDR3 nucleotides are TGTGCCAGCAGCTTAGGTATTAGCGGGACATACGAGCAGTACTTC. Its translation: CASSLGISGTYEQYF. The gene calls are TRBV7-6 and TRBJ2-5; 8 bases are a match to TRBD2. The J call is in doubt because the DNA end fits TRBJ2-7 better. This CDR3 contains 15 residues. CDR1 and CDR2 (germline): SGHVS, FNYEAQ.